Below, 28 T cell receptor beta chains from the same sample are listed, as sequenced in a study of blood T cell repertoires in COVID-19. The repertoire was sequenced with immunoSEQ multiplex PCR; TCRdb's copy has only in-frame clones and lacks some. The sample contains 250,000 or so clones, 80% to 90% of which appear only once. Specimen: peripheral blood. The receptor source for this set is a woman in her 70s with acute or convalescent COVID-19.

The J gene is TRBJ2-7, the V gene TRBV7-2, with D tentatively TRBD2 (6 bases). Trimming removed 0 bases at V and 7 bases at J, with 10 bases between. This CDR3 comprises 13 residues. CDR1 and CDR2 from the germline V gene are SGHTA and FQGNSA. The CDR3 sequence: CASSLARELEQYF. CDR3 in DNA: TGTGCCAGCAGCTTAGCCCGGGAGCTGGAGCAGTACTTC.

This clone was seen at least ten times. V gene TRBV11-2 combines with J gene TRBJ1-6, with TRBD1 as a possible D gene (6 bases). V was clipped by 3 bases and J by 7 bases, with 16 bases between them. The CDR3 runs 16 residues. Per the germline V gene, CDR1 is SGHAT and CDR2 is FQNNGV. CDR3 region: CASSFFTGKRNSPLHF. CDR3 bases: TGTGCCAGCAGCTTCTTTACAGGGAAACGGAATTCACCCCTCCACTTT.

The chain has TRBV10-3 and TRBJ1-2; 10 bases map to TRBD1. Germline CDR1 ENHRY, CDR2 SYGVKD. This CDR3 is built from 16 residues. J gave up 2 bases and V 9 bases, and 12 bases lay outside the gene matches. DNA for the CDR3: TGTGCCATAACACCGGGACAGGGGTTCCGAAACTATGGCTACACCTTC. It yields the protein CAITPGQGFRNYGYTF.

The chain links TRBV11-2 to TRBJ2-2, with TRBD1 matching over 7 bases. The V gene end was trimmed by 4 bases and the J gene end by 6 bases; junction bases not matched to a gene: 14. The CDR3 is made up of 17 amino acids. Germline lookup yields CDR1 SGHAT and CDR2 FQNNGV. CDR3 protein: CASSSGWGTAFSGELFF. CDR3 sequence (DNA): TGTGCCAGCAGCTCCGGATGGGGGACAGCCTTTTCCGGGGAGCTGTTTTTT. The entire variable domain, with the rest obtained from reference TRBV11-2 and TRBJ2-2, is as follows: EAGVAQSPRYKIIEKRQSVAFWCNPISGHATLYWYQQILGQGPKLLIQFQNNGVVDDSQLPKDRFSAERLKGVDSTLKIQPAKLEDSAVYLCASSSGWGTAFSGELFFGEGSRLTVL.

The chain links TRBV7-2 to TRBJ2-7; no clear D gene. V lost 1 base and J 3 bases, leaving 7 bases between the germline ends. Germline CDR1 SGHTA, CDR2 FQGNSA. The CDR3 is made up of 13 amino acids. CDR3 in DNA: TGTGCCAGCAGCTTAGTCCCCAACTACGAGCAGTACTTC. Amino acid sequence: CASSLVPNYEQYF.

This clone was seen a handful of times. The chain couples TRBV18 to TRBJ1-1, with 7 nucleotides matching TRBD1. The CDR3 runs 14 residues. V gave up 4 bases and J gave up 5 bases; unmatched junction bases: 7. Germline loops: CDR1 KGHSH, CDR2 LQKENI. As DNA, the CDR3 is TGTGCCAGCTCACTCGGACAGGCGACGACTGAAGCTTTCTTT. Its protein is CASSLGQATTEAFF.

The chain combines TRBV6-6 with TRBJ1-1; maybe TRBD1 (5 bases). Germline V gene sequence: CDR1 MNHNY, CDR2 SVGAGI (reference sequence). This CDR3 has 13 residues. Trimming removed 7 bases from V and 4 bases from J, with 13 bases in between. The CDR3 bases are TGTGCCAGCACGAAGGAAAGGGGCACTGAAGCTTTCTTT. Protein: CASTKERGTEAFF.

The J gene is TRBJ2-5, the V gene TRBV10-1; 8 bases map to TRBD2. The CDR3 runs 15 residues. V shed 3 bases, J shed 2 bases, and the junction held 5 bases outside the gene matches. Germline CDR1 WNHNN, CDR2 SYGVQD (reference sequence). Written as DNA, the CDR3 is TGCGCCAGCAGTGAAGGGGCTAGCGGGCAAGAGACCCAGTACTTC. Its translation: CASSEGASGQETQYF.

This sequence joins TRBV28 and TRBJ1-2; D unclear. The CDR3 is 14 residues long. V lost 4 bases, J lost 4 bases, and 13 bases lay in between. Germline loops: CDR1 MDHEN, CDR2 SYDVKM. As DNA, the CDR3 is TGTGCCAGCAGTTCAAGTCCCACTGTCTATGGCTACACCTTC. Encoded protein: CASSSSPTVYGYTF.

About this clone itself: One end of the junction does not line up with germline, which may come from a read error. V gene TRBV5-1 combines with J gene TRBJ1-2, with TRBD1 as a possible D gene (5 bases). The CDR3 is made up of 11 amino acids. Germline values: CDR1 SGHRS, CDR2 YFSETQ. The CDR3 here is CARSGGVGYTF. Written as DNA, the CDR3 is TGCGCCCGCAGCGGGGGGGTTGGCTACACCTTC. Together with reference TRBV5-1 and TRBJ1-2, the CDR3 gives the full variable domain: KAGVTQTPRYLIKTRGQQVTLSCSPISGHRSVSWYQQTPGQGLQFLFEYFSETQRNKGNFPGRFSGRQFSNSRSEMNVSTLELGDSALYLCARSGGVGYTFGSGTRLTVV.

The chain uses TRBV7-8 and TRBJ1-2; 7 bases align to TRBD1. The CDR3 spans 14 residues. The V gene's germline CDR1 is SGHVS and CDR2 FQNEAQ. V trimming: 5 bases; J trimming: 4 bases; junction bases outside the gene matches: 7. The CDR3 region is CASSPGQTLYGYTF. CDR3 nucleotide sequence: TGTGCCAGCAGCCCGGGACAGACCCTCTATGGCTACACCTTC. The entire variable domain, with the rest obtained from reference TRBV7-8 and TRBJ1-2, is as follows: GAGVSQSPRYKVAKRGQDVALRCDPISGHVSLFWYQQALGQGPEFLTYFQNEAQLDKSGLPSDRFFAERPEGSVSTLKIQRTQQEDSAVYLCASSPGQTLYGYTFGSGTRLTVV.

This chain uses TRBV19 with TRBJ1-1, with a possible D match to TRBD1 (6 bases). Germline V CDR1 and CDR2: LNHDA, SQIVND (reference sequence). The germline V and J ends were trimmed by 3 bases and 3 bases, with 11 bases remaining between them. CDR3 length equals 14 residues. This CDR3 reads CASSIMAGDTEAFF. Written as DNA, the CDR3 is TGTGCCAGTAGTATTATGGCAGGGGACACTGAAGCTTTCTTT.

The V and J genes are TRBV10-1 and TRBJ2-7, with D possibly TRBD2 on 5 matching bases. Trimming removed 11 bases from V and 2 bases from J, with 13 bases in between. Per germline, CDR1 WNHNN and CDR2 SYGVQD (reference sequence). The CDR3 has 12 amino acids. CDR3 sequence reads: CAYSPGAYEQYF. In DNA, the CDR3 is TGCGCCTATAGTCCCGGGGCCTACGAGCAGTACTTC.

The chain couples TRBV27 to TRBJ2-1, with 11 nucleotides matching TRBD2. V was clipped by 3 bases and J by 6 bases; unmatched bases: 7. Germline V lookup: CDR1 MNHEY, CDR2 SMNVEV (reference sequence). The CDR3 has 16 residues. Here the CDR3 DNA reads TGTGCCAGCAGTTTGATAGCGGGGGGGCCACCCAATGAGCAGTTCTTC. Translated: CASSLIAGGPPNEQFF.

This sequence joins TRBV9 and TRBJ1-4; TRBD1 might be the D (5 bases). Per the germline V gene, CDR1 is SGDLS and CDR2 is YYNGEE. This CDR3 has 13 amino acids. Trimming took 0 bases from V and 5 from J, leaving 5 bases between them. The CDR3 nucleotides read TGTGCCAGCAGCGTAGCAGGGAATGAAAAACTGTTTTTT. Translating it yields CASSVAGNEKLFF.

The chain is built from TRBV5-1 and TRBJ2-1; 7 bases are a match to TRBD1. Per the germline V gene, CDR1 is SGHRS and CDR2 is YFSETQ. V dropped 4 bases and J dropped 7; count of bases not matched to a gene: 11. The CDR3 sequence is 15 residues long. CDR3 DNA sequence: TGCGCCAGCAGCCACCCGGGACAGCATGAGAATGAGCAGTTCTTC. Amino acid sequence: CASSHPGQHENEQFF.

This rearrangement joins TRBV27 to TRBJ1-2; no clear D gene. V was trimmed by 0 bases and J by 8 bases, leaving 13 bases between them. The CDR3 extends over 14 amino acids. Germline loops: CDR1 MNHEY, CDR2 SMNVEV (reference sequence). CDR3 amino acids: CASSLSYSGGGYTF. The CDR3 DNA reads TGTGCCAGCAGTTTATCGTATTCGGGTGGAGGCTACACCTTC.

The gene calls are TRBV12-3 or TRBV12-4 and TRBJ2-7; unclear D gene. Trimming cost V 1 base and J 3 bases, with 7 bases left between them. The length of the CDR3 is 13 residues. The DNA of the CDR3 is TGTGCCAGCAGTTTAGACACATACTACGAGCAGTACTTC. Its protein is CASSLDTYYEQYF.

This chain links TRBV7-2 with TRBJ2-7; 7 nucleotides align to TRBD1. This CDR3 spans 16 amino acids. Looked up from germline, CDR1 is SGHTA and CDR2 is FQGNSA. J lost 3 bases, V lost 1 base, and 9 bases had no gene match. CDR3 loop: CASSLEATGRIYEQYF. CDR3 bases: TGTGCCAGCAGCTTAGAGGCGACAGGGAGAATCTACGAGCAGTACTTC.

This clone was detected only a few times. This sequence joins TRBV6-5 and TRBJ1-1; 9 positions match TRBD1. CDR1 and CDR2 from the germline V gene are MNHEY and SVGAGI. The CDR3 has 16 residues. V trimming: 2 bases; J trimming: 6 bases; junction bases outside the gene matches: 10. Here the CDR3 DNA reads TGTGCCAGCAGTTACGACAGGGGGGGACTCAGCGCTGAAGCTTTCTTT. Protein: CASSYDRGGLSAEAFF.

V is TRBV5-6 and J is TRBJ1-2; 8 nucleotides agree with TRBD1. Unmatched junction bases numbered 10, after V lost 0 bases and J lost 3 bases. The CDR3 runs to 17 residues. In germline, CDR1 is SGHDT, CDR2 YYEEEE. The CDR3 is CASSLGGQVGPHYGYTF. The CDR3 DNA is TGTGCCAGCAGCTTGGGGGGACAGGTGGGTCCCCACTATGGCTACACCTTC.

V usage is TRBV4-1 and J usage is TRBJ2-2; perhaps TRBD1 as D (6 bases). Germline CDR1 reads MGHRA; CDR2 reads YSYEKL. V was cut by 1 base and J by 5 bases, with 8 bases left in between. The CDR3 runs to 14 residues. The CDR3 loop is CASSQGQGTGELFF. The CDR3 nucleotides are TGCGCCAGCAGCCAAGGGCAGGGGACCGGGGAGCTGTTTTTT.

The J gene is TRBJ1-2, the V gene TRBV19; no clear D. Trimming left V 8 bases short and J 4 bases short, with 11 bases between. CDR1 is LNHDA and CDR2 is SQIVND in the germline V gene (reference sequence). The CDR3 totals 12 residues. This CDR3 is CASLSGVYGYTF. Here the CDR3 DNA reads TGTGCCAGTCTATCGGGTGTCTATGGCTACACCTTC.

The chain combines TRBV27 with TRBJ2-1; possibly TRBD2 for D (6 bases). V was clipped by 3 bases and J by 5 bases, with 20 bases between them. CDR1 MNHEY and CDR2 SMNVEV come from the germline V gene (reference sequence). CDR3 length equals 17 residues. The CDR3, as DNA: TGTGCCAGCAGTTTCGAGAGGACTACGGGGCCTAACAATGAGCAGTTCTTC. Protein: CASSFERTTGPNNEQFF.

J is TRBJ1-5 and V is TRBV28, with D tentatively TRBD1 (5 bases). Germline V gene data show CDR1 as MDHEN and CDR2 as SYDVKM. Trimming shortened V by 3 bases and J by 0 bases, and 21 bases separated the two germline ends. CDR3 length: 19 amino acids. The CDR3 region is CASSFGAGWSPYSNQPQHF. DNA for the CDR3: TGTGCCAGCAGTTTCGGAGCAGGGTGGAGTCCTTATAGCAATCAGCCCCAGCATTTT.

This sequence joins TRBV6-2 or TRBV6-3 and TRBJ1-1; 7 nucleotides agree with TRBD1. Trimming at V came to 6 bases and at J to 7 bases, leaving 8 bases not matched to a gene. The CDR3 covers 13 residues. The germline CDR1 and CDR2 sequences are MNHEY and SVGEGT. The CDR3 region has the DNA TGTGCCAGCAGCTTACAGGGGTTCAGTGAAGCTTTCTTT. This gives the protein CASSLQGFSEAFF.

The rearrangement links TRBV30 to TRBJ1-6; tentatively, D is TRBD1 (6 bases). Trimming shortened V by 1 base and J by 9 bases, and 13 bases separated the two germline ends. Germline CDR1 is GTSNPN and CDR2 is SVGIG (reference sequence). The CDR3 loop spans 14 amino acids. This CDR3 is CAWSEGTTPSPLHF. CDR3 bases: TGTGCCTGGAGTGAAGGGACAACTCCTTCACCCCTCCACTTT. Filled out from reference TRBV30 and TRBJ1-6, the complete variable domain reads SQTIHQWPATLVQPVGSPLSLECTVEGTSNPNLYWYRQAAGRGLQLLFYSVGIGQISSEVPQNLSASRPQDRQFILSSKKLLLSDSGFYLCAWSEGTTPSPLHFGNGTRLTVT.

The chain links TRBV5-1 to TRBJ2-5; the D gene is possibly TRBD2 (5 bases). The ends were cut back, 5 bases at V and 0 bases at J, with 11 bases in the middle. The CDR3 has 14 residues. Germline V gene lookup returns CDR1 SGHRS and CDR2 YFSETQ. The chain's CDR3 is CASRIVSDQETQYF. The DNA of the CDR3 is TGCGCCAGCAGGATCGTTAGCGACCAAGAGACCCAGTACTTC.